The 32 T cell receptor beta chains reported below all come from one sample, sequenced in a study of identical twins. TCRdb redid the calling of the 5' RACE reads with MiXCR, one entry per CDR3 protein. The repertoire has some 1,700,000 distinct CDR3 sequences, 32% of them found once; the top ten carry about 0.25%. The sample comprised cord blood. The receptors were gathered from a newborn girl in good health.

In this sample, this clonotype turned up once. The gene calls are TRBV20-1 and TRBJ1-1, with D possibly being TRBD1 (6 bases). V lost 6 bases and J 1 base, leaving 9 bases between the germline ends. The CDR3 extends over 12 amino acids. The germline gives CDR1 DFQATT, CDR2 SNEGSKA (reference sequence). Here the CDR3 DNA reads TGCAGTGCCACGGACAGGAACACTGAAGCTTTCTTT. It translates to CSATDRNTEAFF.

This rearrangement joins TRBV6-1 to TRBJ1-2; D perhaps matches TRBD1 (6 bases). The CDR3 extends over 14 amino acids. The V gene's germline CDR1 is MNHNS and CDR2 SASEGT. V lost 0 bases and J 8 bases, leaving 13 bases between the germline ends. The CDR3 protein is CASSEAYRVGGYTF. The CDR3 coding sequence is TGTGCCAGCAGTGAAGCGTACAGGGTTGGAGGCTACACCTTC.

This clonotype was observed once. The rearrangement links TRBV2 to TRBJ2-3, with D possibly being TRBD1 or TRBD2 (5 bases each). V lost 1 base and J 6 bases, leaving 23 bases between the germline ends. The CDR3 contains 18 residues. In germline, CDR1 is SNHLY, CDR2 FYNNEI. The CDR3 DNA sequence: TGTGCCAGCAGTGAAGGGGTGACAAAACTAGATGGGGGTGATACGCAGTATTTT. This translates into CASSEGVTKLDGGDTQYF.

This clonotype has at least ten counts. V is TRBV2 and J is TRBJ2-7; D gene unclear. The CDR3 runs to 11 residues. V dropped 4 bases and J dropped 3 bases, with 4 bases sitting between them. Germline V lookup: CDR1 SNHLY, CDR2 FYNNEI. CDR3 loop: CASSGIYEQYF. CDR3 sequence (DNA): TGTGCCAGCAGTGGGATCTACGAGCAGTACTTC.

The rearrangement links TRBV25-1 to TRBJ1-6; no clear D. The CDR3 length is 13 residues. The germline CDR1 and CDR2 sequences are MGHDK and SYGVNS. Trimming took 2 bases from V and 4 from J, leaving 3 bases between them. The DNA of the CDR3 is TGTGCCAGCAGTGAACGTTATAATTCACCCCTCCACTTT. The encoded protein is CASSERYNSPLHF. Full variable domain (rest looked up from reference TRBV25-1 and TRBJ1-6): EADIYQTPRYLVIGTGKKITLECSQTMGHDKMYWYQQDPGMELHLIHYSYGVNSTEKGDLSSESTVSRIRTEHFPLTLESARPSHTSQYLCASSERYNSPLHFGNGTRLTVT.

This clonotype was counted at least ten times. This sequence joins TRBV7-2 and TRBJ2-1, with 8 bases identical to TRBD2. The CDR3 has 14 residues. CDR1 is SGHTA and CDR2 is FQGNSA in the germline V gene. V was clipped by 3 bases and J by 4 bases; unmatched bases: 2. For the CDR3, the DNA is TGTGCCAGCAGCTTTGGACTAGCTTACAATGAGCAGTTCTTC. This translates into CASSFGLAYNEQFF.

This clonotype was detected only a few times. The chain employs TRBV6-5 and TRBJ2-7, with D perhaps matching TRBD1 (6 bases). The CDR3 runs 15 residues. The ends were cut back, 2 bases at V and 4 bases at J, with 15 bases in the middle. CDR1 is MNHEY, CDR2 SVGAGI, per germline. The CDR3 loop reads CASSYVTGTHYEQYF. As DNA, the CDR3 is TGTGCCAGCAGTTACGTTACCGGGACACATTACGAGCAGTACTTC.

Ten or more counts support this clonotype. The rearrangement uses TRBV12-3 or TRBV12-4 and TRBJ2-7; D unclear. This CDR3 comprises 12 residues. Trimming shortened V by 2 bases and J by 3 bases, and 5 bases separated the two germline ends. The CDR3 loop is CASSLTIYEQYF. The DNA for the CDR3 is TGTGCCAGCAGTTTAACAATCTACGAGCAGTACTTC.

The V call is TRBV13, the J call TRBJ1-1; no firm D call. Trimming took off 9 bases at V and 0 bases at J, with 14 bases between the two ends. This CDR3 comprises 14 residues. The germline CDR1 and CDR2 sequences are PRHDT and FYEKMQ (reference sequence). The CDR3 DNA follows: TGTGCCAGGGATATGAAAGGGATGAACACTGAAGCTTTCTTT. This sequence encodes CARDMKGMNTEAFF.

The chain links TRBV13 to TRBJ2-5; D might be TRBD2 (5 bases). The V and J ends lost 2 bases and 11 bases respectively, with 21 bases between them. The CDR3 extends over 15 amino acids. Germline CDR1 PRHDT, CDR2 FYEKMQ (reference sequence). The CDR3 reads CASSLREGTNNEQYF. CDR3 sequence (DNA): TGTGCCAGCAGCTTACGGGAAGGCACAAACAATGAGCAGTACTTC.

In its sample, this clonotype was seen once. This chain uses TRBV7-2 with TRBJ2-3; D uncertain. V gave up 4 bases and J gave up 0 bases, with 17 bases separating them. Looked up from germline, CDR1 is SGHTA and CDR2 is FQGNSA. The CDR3 has 17 residues. The CDR3 DNA reads TGTGCCAGCAGCTCAATGGCTTTGTATTATAGCACAGATACGCAGTATTTT. Translated, it gives CASSSMALYYSTDTQYF.

This clonotype was counted only a few times. The rearrangement joins TRBV2 to TRBJ2-3; D uncertain. The V and J ends lost 3 bases and 0 bases respectively, with 10 bases between them. In germline, CDR1 is SNHLY, CDR2 FYNNEI. The CDR3 length is 15 residues. CDR3 region: CASSDEVASTDTQYF. CDR3 bases: TGTGCCAGCAGTGACGAAGTAGCTAGCACAGATACGCAGTATTTT.

There are a few counts of this clonotype. The V and J genes are TRBV12-3 or TRBV12-4 and TRBJ1-2, with unresolved D. V lost 6 bases to trimming and J lost 6 bases, with 14 bases between them. The CDR3 loop spans 13 amino acids. The CDR3 DNA reads TGTGCCAGCAGCCCCCGACGGCATAATGGCTACACCTTC. This encodes CASSPRRHNGYTF.

The chain carries TRBV27 and TRBJ1-5; 7 bases fit TRBD1. CDR3 length equals 14 residues. Unmatched junction bases numbered 7, after V lost 6 bases and J lost 5 bases. Per germline, CDR1 MNHEY and CDR2 SMNVEV (reference sequence). The chain's CDR3 is CASSGRGDYQPQHF. The CDR3 DNA reads TGTGCCAGCAGCGGCAGGGGGGACTATCAGCCCCAGCATTTT.

The chain joins TRBV21-1 to TRBJ2-3; TRBD2, the D gene given by the table, was not confirmed from the DNA. TRBV21-1 is assigned pseudogene status. The CDR3 is made up of 16 amino acids. CDR3 sequence reads: CASSKSGKREGDTQYF. For the CDR3, the DNA is TGTGCCAGCAGCAAGTCCGGAAAGCGGGAGGGAGATACGCAGTATTTT.

The J gene is TRBJ2-2, the V gene TRBV9, with a weak D call TRBD2 (5 bases). The V and J ends lost 7 bases and 7 bases respectively, with 11 bases between them. This CDR3 has 12 amino acids. Germline loops: CDR1 SGDLS, CDR2 YYNGEE. CDR3 bases: TGTGCCAGCGGACTCCCTGTCGGGGAGCTGTTTTTT. This translates into CASGLPVGELFF. The whole variable domain, filled in from reference TRBV9 and TRBJ2-2, reads DSGVTQTPKHLITATGQRVTLRCSPRSGDLSVYWYQQSLDQGLQFLIQYYNGEERAKGNILERFSAQQFPDLHSELNLSSLELGDSALYFCASGLPVGELFFGEGSRLTVL.

The DNA for the CDR3 is TGTGCCAGCACCCTTAGCAAAGCGGGGGGCGGTGGCAAAAACATTCAGTACTTC. Translated, it gives CASTLSKAGGGGKNIQYF. V is TRBV7-2 and J is TRBJ2-4, with 9 bases aligning to TRBD2. Unmatched junction bases numbered 16, after V lost 7 bases and J lost 3 bases. The CDR3 covers 18 residues. In germline, CDR1 is SGHTA, CDR2 FQGNSA.

The V and J genes are TRBV12-5 and TRBJ2-1; D gene uncertain. Germline CDR1 is LGHNT and CDR2 is FRNRAP. V gave up 0 bases and J gave up 0 bases, with 9 bases separating them. The length of the CDR3 is 16 residues. CDR3 amino acids: CASGLVTGPSYNEQFF. CDR3 coding DNA: TGTGCTAGTGGTTTGGTAACCGGGCCCTCCTACAATGAGCAGTTCTTC.

Points on this clonotype: A read error may produce the germline difference seen at one junction end. The V call is TRBV4-1, the J call TRBJ2-5; D not certain. This CDR3 is built from 13 residues. Germline values: CDR1 MGHRA, CDR2 YSYEKL. The chain's CDR3 is CATSTYPYNEQYF. In DNA, the CDR3 is TGCGCCACCAGCACCTACCCCTACAATGAGCAGTACTTC.

The chain joins TRBV20-1 to TRBJ2-3, with 16 bases lining up with TRBD2. The V gene's germline CDR1 is DFQATT and CDR2 SNEGSKA (reference sequence). The CDR3 loop spans 19 amino acids. Trimming removed 1 base from V and 4 bases from J; junction bases left unmatched: 11. The CDR3 DNA reads TGCAGTGCTAGAGCCTGGGGGACTAGCGGGAGGGCCGGAGCAGATACGCAGTATTTT. Amino acid sequence: CSARAWGTSGRAGADTQYF.

This clonotype has only a few counts. The chain couples TRBV5-1 to TRBJ2-7; a possible D gene is TRBD1 (6 bases). This CDR3 has 14 amino acids. Germline CDR1 is SGHRS and CDR2 is YFSETQ. V lost 4 bases and J lost 2, with 13 bases in between. CDR3: CASSIGQPAYEQYF. As DNA, the CDR3 is TGCGCCAGCAGCATTGGACAGCCAGCCTACGAGCAGTACTTC.

The V call is TRBV7-2, the J call TRBJ1-1; possibly TRBD1 for D (6 bases). This CDR3 has 12 amino acids. The V gene's germline CDR1 is SGHTA and CDR2 FQGNSA. Trimming cost V 1 base and J 10 bases, with 10 bases left between them. CDR3 amino acids: CASSLEGEGAFF. In DNA, the CDR3 is TGTGCCAGCAGCTTAGAGGGGGAAGGAGCTTTCTTT.

The chain couples TRBV11-1 to TRBJ2-3; 12 bases line up with TRBD2. J was trimmed by 0 bases and V by 0 bases; bases with no gene match: 13. Germline values: CDR1 SGHAT, CDR2 FQDESV (reference sequence). This CDR3 contains 21 residues. The CDR3 reads CASSLARRFRTSGVSTDTQYF. CDR3 sequence (DNA): TGTGCCAGCAGCTTAGCGCGGCGATTTAGGACTAGCGGGGTGAGCACAGATACGCAGTATTTT. Full variable domain (outside the CDR3, taken from reference TRBV11-1 and TRBJ2-3): EAEVAQSPRYKITEKSQAVAFWCDPISGHATLYWYRQILGQGPELLVQFQDESVVDDSQLPKDRFSAERLKGVDSTLKIQPAELGDSAMYLCASSLARRFRTSGVSTDTQYFGPGTRLTVL.

The rearrangement links TRBV12-3 or TRBV12-4 to TRBJ2-5; TRBD1 matches at 7 bases. Trimming cost V 2 bases and J 11 bases; bases outside gene matches: 17. CDR3 length: 16 residues. CDR3 residues: CASSLIGPLGGNEQYF. Here the CDR3 DNA reads TGTGCCAGCAGTTTAATCGGACCCTTAGGGGGCAATGAGCAGTACTTC.

This clonotype has more than one count but fewer than ten. The chain recombines TRBV7-8 with TRBJ2-7; 13 bases are a match to TRBD2. Germline CDR1 SGHVS, CDR2 FQNEAQ. This CDR3 spans 14 amino acids. The ends lost 8 bases at V and 2 bases at J; junction bases unmatched: 3. CDR3 protein: CASGLAGVAYEQYF. In DNA form, the CDR3 reads TGTGCCAGCGGACTAGCGGGGGTTGCCTACGAGCAGTACTTC.

The rearrangement joins TRBV6-5 to TRBJ2-5; 7 bases match TRBD1. With the DNA end fitting TRBJ2-7 better, the J assignment may be wrong. The germline V gene encodes CDR1 MNHEY and CDR2 SVGAGI. The CDR3 has 15 residues. The CDR3 region has the DNA TGTGCCAGCAGTTACTCAGGGGGCACCACCTACGAGCAGTACTTC. This sequence encodes CASSYSGGTTYEQYF.

This clonotype was recorded only once. This could be a read error, since a much larger clone is one nucleotide away. J is TRBJ2-3 and V is TRBV7-2, with D possibly being TRBD2 (5 bases). CDR1 SGHTA and CDR2 FQGNSA come from the germline V gene. The CDR3 is made up of 13 amino acids. CDR3 residues: CASNLWRTDTQYF. CDR3 coding DNA: TGTGCCAGCAACTTATGGAGGACGGATACGCAGTATTTT.

The gene calls are TRBV4-2 and TRBJ1-4, with 7 nucleotides matching TRBD1. V dropped 1 base and J dropped 5; count of bases not matched to a gene: 4. The CDR3 has 15 residues. The V gene's germline CDR1 is LGHNA and CDR2 YNFKEQ. CDR3 loop: CASSQGGTVNEKLFF. Written as DNA, the CDR3 is TGTGCCAGCAGCCAAGGTGGGACAGTCAATGAAAAACTGTTTTTT.

The chain uses TRBV6-2 or TRBV6-3 and TRBJ2-1; D is undetermined. V lost 2 bases, J lost 5 bases, and 7 bases lay in between. CDR3 size: 13 residues. Germline V CDR1 and CDR2: MNHEY, SVGEGT. This CDR3 reads CASSYGRHNEQFF. In DNA form, the CDR3 reads TGTGCCAGCAGTTACGGCAGGCACAATGAGCAGTTCTTC.

This clonotype occurred a few times. The chain combines TRBV5-1 with TRBJ2-1; perhaps D is TRBD1 or TRBD2 (5 bases each). V was trimmed by 0 bases and J by 8 bases, leaving 24 bases between them. The CDR3 sequence is 18 residues long. CDR1 is SGHRS, CDR2 YFSETQ, per germline. CDR3 protein: CASSLAPLGVGLFDEQFF. Written as DNA, the CDR3 is TGCGCCAGCAGCTTGGCTCCTCTAGGGGTCGGACTTTTCGATGAGCAGTTCTTC.

The chain employs TRBV25-1 and TRBJ1-2; D uncertain. Trimming left V 1 base short and J 7 bases short, with 19 bases between. CDR1 is MGHDK and CDR2 is SYGVNS in the germline V gene. There are 16 residues in the CDR3. The CDR3 loop is CASSELGRMPPCGYTF. The CDR3 coding sequence is TGTGCCAGCAGTGAATTAGGGAGAATGCCGCCCTGTGGCTACACCTTC.

This clonotype was counted many times. The CDR3 DNA is TGTGCCAGCCTGGAGTGGGGCACAGATACGCAGTATTTT. This gives the protein CASLEWGTDTQYF. The chain employs TRBV6-6 and TRBJ2-3; D ambiguous. The CDR3 contains 13 residues. Trimming left V 8 bases short and J 1 base short, with 10 bases between. CDR1 is MNHNY and CDR2 is SVGAGI in the germline V gene (reference sequence).